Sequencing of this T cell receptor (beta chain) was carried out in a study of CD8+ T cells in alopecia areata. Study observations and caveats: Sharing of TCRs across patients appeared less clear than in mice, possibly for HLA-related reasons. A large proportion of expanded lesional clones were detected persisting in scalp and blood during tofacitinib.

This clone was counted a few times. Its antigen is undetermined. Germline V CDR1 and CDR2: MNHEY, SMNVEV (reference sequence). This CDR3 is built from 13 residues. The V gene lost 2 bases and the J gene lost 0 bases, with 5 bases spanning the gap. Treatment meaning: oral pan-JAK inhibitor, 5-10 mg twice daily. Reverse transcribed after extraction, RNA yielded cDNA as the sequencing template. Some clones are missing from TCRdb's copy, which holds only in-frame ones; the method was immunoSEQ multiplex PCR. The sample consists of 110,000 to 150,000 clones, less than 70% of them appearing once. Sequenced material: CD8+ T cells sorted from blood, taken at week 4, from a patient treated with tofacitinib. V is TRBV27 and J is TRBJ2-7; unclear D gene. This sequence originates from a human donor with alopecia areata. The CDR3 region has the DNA TGTGCCAGCAGTTTAGACTTCTCCTACGAGCAGTACTTC. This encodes CASSLDFSYEQYF.